A single sample gave rise to the 29 T cell receptor beta chains below, sequenced in a study of T cell changes during pregnancy in multiple sclerosis. Sequenced by immunoSEQ multiplex PCR; TCRdb stores in-frame clones only, minus some. Of roughly 87,000 clones in the sample, about 94% were seen once. The sequenced sample was peripheral blood, obtained in the third trimester of pregnancy. Receptors were obtained from a female donor in good health, enrolled as a control in a pregnancy study.

J is TRBJ2-7 and V is TRBV6-6; tentatively, D is TRBD1 (6 bases). This CDR3 is built from 15 residues. Trimming removed 6 bases from V and 0 bases from J, with 15 bases in between. In germline, CDR1 is MNHNY, CDR2 SVGAGI (reference sequence). The CDR3 reads CASSHDGQSSYEQYF. CDR3 DNA: TGTGCCAGCAGCCACGACGGACAGAGCTCCTACGAGCAGTACTTC.

The chain uses TRBV28 and TRBJ1-5; tentatively, D is TRBD1 (5 bases). Trimming took off 2 bases at V and 7 bases at J, with 18 bases between the two ends. Per the germline V gene, CDR1 is MDHEN and CDR2 is SYDVKM. The CDR3 runs to 16 residues. The chain's CDR3 is CASSLDSGGIGQPQHF. The DNA for the CDR3 is TGTGCCAGCAGTTTAGACTCGGGGGGAATCGGGCAGCCCCAGCATTTT.

The V gene is TRBV5-1, the J gene TRBJ2-2, with D possibly matching TRBD2 (5 bases). Germline-derived CDR1 and CDR2 are SGHRS and YFSETQ. This CDR3 has 15 amino acids. V was clipped by 0 bases and J by 1 base, with 7 bases between them. This CDR3 reads CASSLGSGNTGELFF. CDR3 nucleotide sequence: TGCGCCAGCAGCTTGGGAAGCGGGAACACCGGGGAGCTGTTTTTT. The full variable domain, completed using reference TRBV5-1 and TRBJ2-2, is KAGVTQTPRYLIKTRGQQVTLSCSPISGHRSVSWYQQTPGQGLQFLFEYFSETQRNKGNFPGRFSGRQFSNSRSEMNVSTLELGDSALYLCASSLGSGNTGELFFGEGSRLTVL.

This chain links TRBV28 with TRBJ2-7, with D possibly matching TRBD1 (6 bases). V was cut by 7 bases and J by 1 base, with 17 bases left in between. The CDR3 is 15 amino acids. Germline loops: CDR1 MDHEN, CDR2 SYDVKM. This CDR3 reads CASTPGQSPSYEQYF. CDR3 bases: TGTGCCAGCACTCCAGGACAGAGTCCTTCCTACGAGCAGTACTTC.

Here the CDR3 reads CASSRDRNQPQHF. The CDR3, as DNA: TGTGCCAGCAGTAGGGACAGGAATCAGCCCCAGCATTTT. J is TRBJ1-5 and V is TRBV27, with 8 bases aligning to TRBD1. The CDR3 is 13 residues long. CDR1 and CDR2 (germline): MNHEY, SMNVEV (reference sequence). V gave up 5 bases and J gave up 4 bases; unmatched junction bases: 1.

The count of this clone is one. The V gene is TRBV27, the J gene TRBJ2-6, with D maybe TRBD1 (6 bases). V lost 5 bases, J lost 4 bases, and 24 bases lay in between. This CDR3 has 19 amino acids. Germline assignment: CDR1 MNHEY and CDR2 SMNVEV (reference sequence). This CDR3 reads CASSKTGSPYPAGANVLTF. The DNA of the CDR3 is TGTGCCAGCAGTAAAACAGGGTCCCCCTATCCGGCGGGGGCCAACGTCCTGACTTTC. Full variable domain (missing parts from reference TRBV27 and TRBJ2-6): EAQVTQNPRYLITVTGKKLTVTCSQNMNHEYMSWYRQDPGLGLRQIYYSMNVEVTDKGDVPEGYKVSRKEKRNFPLILESPSPNQTSLYFCASSKTGSPYPAGANVLTFGAGSRLTVL.

With regard to this clone: Sequence at one end of the junction differs from germline and may be a read error. The rearrangement joins TRBV5-6 to TRBJ2-7; D may be TRBD1 (5 bases). The germline CDR1 and CDR2 sequences are SGHDT and YYEEEE. This CDR3 is built from 15 residues. CDR3 residues: CASSLARGLGIEPLF. The CDR3 DNA sequence: TGTGCCAGCAGCTTGGCAAGGGGTCTGGGGATCGAACCACTCTTC.

The CDR3 nucleotides are TGTGCCAGCAGTGTACAGGGGGCTGGTAATGGCTACACCTTC. Translation gives CASSVQGAGNGYTF. The chain joins TRBV2 to TRBJ1-2, with TRBD1 matching over 9 bases. The CDR3 is 14 residues long. Germline CDR1 reads SNHLY; CDR2 reads FYNNEI. Trimming removed 4 bases from V and 6 bases from J; junction bases left unmatched: 6.

The chain is built from TRBV5-6 and TRBJ1-5; 8 bases fit TRBD1. The CDR3 sequence is 14 residues long. Trimming took 3 bases from V and 7 from J; bases not matched to a gene: 6. Germline CDR1 and CDR2: SGHDT and YYEEEE. The CDR3 sequence: CASSSRQGIQPQHF. DNA of the CDR3: TGTGCCAGCAGCTCACGACAGGGGATACAGCCCCAGCATTTT.

The chain couples TRBV27 to TRBJ2-2; 7 bases are shared with TRBD2. This CDR3 has 15 residues. V trimming: 4 bases; J trimming: 7 bases; junction bases outside the gene matches: 9. Per the germline V gene, CDR1 is MNHEY and CDR2 is SMNVEV (reference sequence). The CDR3 protein is CASSYGTSVLGELFF. CDR3 nucleotide sequence: TGTGCCAGCAGTTACGGTACTAGCGTCCTCGGGGAGCTGTTTTTT.

The chain carries TRBV28 and TRBJ2-3; unclear D gene. Germline CDR1 MDHEN, CDR2 SYDVKM. Trimming removed 5 bases from V and 3 bases from J, with 9 bases in between. The CDR3 is 13 amino acids. The CDR3 here is CASSPGRTDTQYF. The DNA for the CDR3 is TGTGCCAGCAGTCCGGGTAGAACAGATACGCAGTATTTT.

The chain carries TRBV25-1 and TRBJ2-1, with D possibly being TRBD2 (6 bases). Germline CDR1 is MGHDK and CDR2 is SYGVNS. V lost 4 bases and J 7 bases, leaving 11 bases between the germline ends. The CDR3 has 13 amino acids. CDR3 bases: TGTGCCAGCAGTGCGGGAGAGGGGAATGAGCAGTTCTTC. Amino acid sequence: CASSAGEGNEQFF.

This clone was picked up one time. The rearrangement uses TRBV2 and TRBJ2-7, with 10 bases fitting TRBD1. With V trimmed by 6 bases and J by 4 bases, 6 bases remained unmatched. CDR3 length: 14 residues. Germline V gives CDR1 SNHLY, CDR2 FYNNEI. The CDR3 here is CASRTGQGSYEQYF. In DNA form, the CDR3 reads TGTGCCAGCAGGACGGGACAGGGGTCTTACGAGCAGTACTTC.

The J gene is TRBJ2-5, the V gene TRBV30; weak D call: TRBD2 (5 bases). Germline V gene lookup returns CDR1 GTSNPN and CDR2 SVGIG (reference sequence). The V gene lost 1 base and the J gene lost 9 bases, with 15 bases spanning the gap. This CDR3 has 13 residues. The CDR3 coding sequence is TGTGCCTGGAGTGCCTCTCGGGGTGGGGCCCAGTACTTC. Protein product: CAWSASRGGAQYF.

The V gene is TRBV5-1, the J gene TRBJ1-5, with D tentatively TRBD1 (6 bases). Looked up from germline, CDR1 is SGHRS and CDR2 is YFSETQ. This CDR3 has 14 residues. V lost 3 bases to trimming and J lost 5 bases, with 12 bases between them. The CDR3 here is CASSWRGGDQPQHF. The CDR3 nucleotides are TGCGCCAGCAGCTGGAGGGGGGGAGATCAGCCCCAGCATTTT.

This clone was found once. The chain couples TRBV28 to TRBJ1-2, with 8 bases aligning to TRBD1. With V trimmed by 1 base and J by 7 bases, 5 bases remained unmatched. This CDR3 is built from 14 residues. Per the germline V gene, CDR1 is MDHEN and CDR2 is SYDVKM. The CDR3 sequence: CASSLFTGGGGYTF. The CDR3 DNA reads as TGTGCCAGCAGTTTATTCACAGGGGGAGGTGGCTACACCTTC.

The V gene is TRBV5-1, the J gene TRBJ2-2, with 7 positions matching TRBD1. From germline, CDR1 is SGHRS and CDR2 YFSETQ. There are 16 residues in the CDR3. Unmatched junction bases numbered 7, after V lost 3 bases and J lost 2 bases. CDR3 in DNA: TGCGCCAGCAGCTATCGGACAGGAGCCAACACCGGGGAGCTGTTTTTT. Protein product: CASSYRTGANTGELFF.

CDR3 protein: CASSFPGDYYEQYF. The CDR3, as DNA: TGTGCCAGCAGCTTCCCAGGGGATTACTACGAGCAGTACTTC. The chain joins TRBV7-9 to TRBJ2-7; a possible D gene is TRBD1 (6 bases). Per the germline V gene, CDR1 is SEHNR and CDR2 is FQNEAQ (reference sequence). This CDR3 has 14 amino acids. V was pared by 3 bases and J by 3 bases, with 12 bases between.

The rearrangement links TRBV7-2 to TRBJ2-4; TRBD2 is a possible D gene (6 bases). The length of the CDR3 is 15 residues. Germline V gene sequence: CDR1 SGHTA, CDR2 FQGNSA. Trimming left V 3 bases short and J 2 bases short, with 11 bases between. CDR3 sequence: CASSLEGRTKNIQYF. The CDR3 nucleotides are TGTGCCAGCAGCTTGGAGGGCCGAACCAAAAACATTCAGTACTTC.

The chain employs TRBV7-9 and TRBJ2-2, with D unclear. Trimming shortened V by 3 bases and J by 5 bases, and 7 bases separated the two germline ends. The germline CDR1 and CDR2 sequences are SEHNR and FQNEAQ (reference sequence). This CDR3 contains 13 residues. The CDR3 here is CASSFDTTGELFF. The CDR3, as DNA: TGTGCCAGCAGCTTCGACACAACCGGGGAGCTGTTTTTT.

V usage is TRBV6-1 and J usage is TRBJ2-5; D might be TRBD2 (6 bases). Germline lookup yields CDR1 MNHNS and CDR2 SASEGT. The CDR3 contains 13 residues. The V end was cut by 4 bases, the J end by 5 bases, with 11 bases between. The CDR3: CASSAGVVETQYF. For the CDR3, the DNA is TGTGCCAGCAGTGCGGGAGTGGTTGAGACCCAGTACTTC.

The rearrangement links TRBV6-5 to TRBJ1-1; 7 bases are shared with TRBD1. The V gene's germline CDR1 is MNHEY and CDR2 SVGAGI. V shed 0 bases, J shed 5 bases, and the junction held 6 bases outside the gene matches. The CDR3 has 15 amino acids. As DNA, the CDR3 is TGTGCCAGCAGTTACTCCCGACAGGGCGGGACTGAAGCTTTCTTT. It is translated as CASSYSRQGGTEAFF.

The chain carries TRBV2 and TRBJ1-4; 9 nucleotides agree with TRBD1. The CDR3 sequence is 18 residues long. Trimming took 3 bases from V and 8 from J; bases not matched to a gene: 16. The germline V gene has CDR1 SNHLY and CDR2 FYNNEI. The CDR3 is CASSDSSWGTGREEKLFF. Here the CDR3 DNA reads TGTGCCAGCAGTGATAGTAGTTGGGGGACAGGGCGAGAAGAAAAACTGTTTTTT.

The chain employs TRBV4-1 and TRBJ2-3, with 12 bases identical to TRBD2. This CDR3 is 16 amino acids long. With V trimmed by 1 base and J by 5 bases, 4 bases remained unmatched. Germline values: CDR1 MGHRA, CDR2 YSYEKL. The CDR3 sequence is CASSQGASGRGDTQYF. For the CDR3, the DNA is TGCGCCAGCAGCCAAGGGGCTAGCGGGAGGGGAGATACGCAGTATTTT.

The rearrangement uses TRBV7-9 and TRBJ2-7; TRBD1 matches at 8 bases. CDR1 and CDR2 (germline): SEHNR, FQNEAQ (reference sequence). The trim removed 3 bases at V and 8 bases at J, leaving 6 bases unmatched. The CDR3 length is 13 residues. In nucleotides, the CDR3 is TGTGCCAGCAGCTTCCCGGGACAGGCCAAGCAGTACTTC. Protein product: CASSFPGQAKQYF.

The V call is TRBV5-4, the J call TRBJ2-5; 7 bases match TRBD1. CDR1 is SGHNT, CDR2 YYREEE, per germline (reference sequence). The CDR3 loop spans 15 amino acids. Trimming took 4 bases from V and 5 from J; bases not matched to a gene: 11. The CDR3 is CASSLPGQSTETQYF. Here the CDR3 DNA reads TGTGCCAGCAGCCTACCGGGACAGTCTACGGAGACCCAGTACTTC.

V and J are TRBV7-9 and TRBJ2-1; 9 nucleotides align to TRBD2. CDR1 is SEHNR, CDR2 FQNEAQ, per germline (reference sequence). Trimming removed 1 base from V and 7 bases from J; junction bases left unmatched: 11. The CDR3 is 17 residues long. CDR3 sequence reads: CASSLELAGGPRNEQFF. The CDR3 nucleotides read TGTGCCAGCAGCTTAGAACTGGCGGGAGGGCCTAGGAATGAGCAGTTCTTC.

There are a few counts of this clone. The chain employs TRBV28 and TRBJ2-1, with D maybe TRBD2 (6 bases). Germline-derived CDR1 and CDR2 are MDHEN and SYDVKM. The V end lost 4 bases, the J end lost 9 bases, and 13 bases lay between the germline ends. The CDR3 has 13 amino acids. DNA for the CDR3: TGTGCCAGCAGTTCCGGGAGCCGGGGTGAGCAGTTCTTC. Translating it yields CASSSGSRGEQFF.

This chain uses TRBV5-1 with TRBJ2-5; weak D call: TRBD2 (5 bases). V gave up 5 bases and J gave up 2 bases, with 10 bases separating them. The germline CDR1 and CDR2 sequences are SGHRS and YFSETQ. CDR3 length equals 13 residues. The CDR3 loop is CASSNSGQETQYF. CDR3 coding DNA: TGCGCCAGCAGTAACAGCGGACAAGAGACCCAGTACTTC.